The rows below give T cell receptor beta chains drawn from one sample of a study of cytomegalovirus exposure and HLA in healthy donors. Profiling relied on immunoSEQ multiplex PCR, and the TCRdb table lists in-frame clones only, not all of them. The repertoire holds more than 150,000 clones, with roughly 82% as singletons. Sample: PBMCs. These receptors all stem from a woman in her 50s in good health and CMV-seropositive. The CDR3 runs from the conserved cysteine through the conserved F or W. D genes are given only for firm matches. Expanded clones are given a class, and other clones once, few, many or no size at all.

clone_size,v_call,j_call,d_call,cdr3_nt,cdr3_aa
.,TRBV7-9,TRBJ2-5,TRBD2,TGTGCCAGCACCGTTCTCTGGGGGGGTCAAGAGACCCAGTACTTC,CASTVLWGGQETQYF
.,TRBV13,TRBJ2-7,TRBD2,TGTGCCAGCAGCCCCACTAGCGGGGTCTCCTACGAGCAGTACTTC,CASSPTSGVSYEQYF
.,TRBV30,TRBJ2-2,.,TGTGCCTGGAGAGCGACAGACACCGGGGAGCTGTTTTTT,CAWRATDTGELFF
.,TRBV6-5,TRBJ2-1,TRBD2,TGTGCCAGCAGTACCTCGGGACTATTGTATGAGCAGTTCTTC,CASSTSGLLYEQFF
once,TRBV19,TRBJ1-1,.,TGTGCCAGTTTGACCCGGACTTTAGCGGGCGGGTTCACTGAAGCTTTCTTT,CASLTRTLAGGFTEAFF
once,TRBV30,TRBJ1-5,TRBD1,TGTGCCTGGAGTACGGGACAGGGGGGTTATCAGCCCCAGCATTTT,CAWSTGQGGYQPQHF
once,TRBV12-5,TRBJ2-2,TRBD1,TGTGCTAGTGGTATCTCCGGGACAGGGGGTAACGGGGAGCTGTTTTTT,CASGISGTGGNGELFF
.,TRBV6-6,TRBJ2-5,.,TGTGCCAGCAGTACGAGAGAGACCCAGTACTTC,CASSTRETQYF
.,TRBV18,TRBJ2-7,TRBD1,TGTGCCAGCTCACCAGAGACCGGGACAGGGAGACACGAGCAGTACTTC,CASSPETGTGRHEQYF
.,TRBV10-2,TRBJ1-1,.,TGCGCCAGCAGTGAAGACTTTCGGCACACTGAAGCTTTCTTT,CASSEDFRHTEAFF